The rows below give T cell receptor beta chains drawn from one sample of a study of T-cell reconstitution after alpha-beta-depleted transplantation in children. Using its own MiXCR run on the PCR reads, TCRdb lists one record per CDR3 protein. Counted here are some 640,000 distinct CDR3 sequences, roughly 15% occurring once; the ten biggest clones make up about 1.1%. The sample consisted of PBMCs from the stem cell graft donor, taken from the stem cell graft. The receptor set was obtained from a human donor who donated a stem cell graft to a child with acute myeloid leukemia. The CDR3 runs from the conserved cysteine through the conserved F or W. The D gene is left open where the match is weak. Clone size is shown for a subset of rows, as once, few, many or a class of expanded clone.

.,TRBV30,TRBJ2-5,TRBD2,TGTGCCCAGGGAAGCGGGGTTAAAGAGACCCAGTACTTC,CAQGSGVKETQYF
.,TRBV6-1,TRBJ2-3,TRBD2,TGTGCCAGCAGCGACGCGCAAGGGAGGGTTACAGATACGCAGTATTTT,CASSDAQGRVTDTQYF
.,TRBV18,TRBJ2-3,.,TGTGCCAGCTCACCACGTTTCGGGGAAAGCACAGATACGCAGTATTTT,CASSPRFGESTDTQYF
few,TRBV18,TRBJ2-7,TRBD2,TGTGCCAGCTCGACTAGCGGGGGTTCCTACGAGCAGTACTTC,CASSTSGGSYEQYF
many,TRBV7-3,TRBJ2-5,TRBD2,TGTGCCAGCAGCCCCACTAGCGGGCGACGGGAGACCCAGTACTTC,CASSPTSGRRETQYF
few,TRBV4-3,TRBJ1-2,TRBD1,TGCGCCAGCAGCCAAGATAAGGGGGCTTATTATGGCTACACCTTC,CASSQDKGAYYGYTF
.,TRBV5-1,TRBJ2-3,.,TGCGCCAGCAGCTTCCGGGACTTCCTTTCAGATACGCAGTATTTT,CASSFRDFLSDTQYF
few,TRBV5-1,TRBJ2-2,TRBD2,TGCGCCAGCTTCGCGGGGGAGGTTATCGGGGAGCTGTTTTTT,CASFAGEVIGELFF
many,TRBV20-1,TRBJ1-2,.,TGCAGTGCCAGTCGAGTACGGATTAACTATGGCTACACCTTC,CSASRVRINYGYTF
many,TRBV20-1,TRBJ2-7,.,TGCAGTGCTAGTGAGGGGAAAACTCCCTACGAGCAGTACTTC,CSASEGKTPYEQYF
many,TRBV20-1,TRBJ2-7,.,TGCAGTGCTCTCGATCCTTCTCCACACGAGCAGTACTTC,CSALDPSPHEQYF
.,TRBV10-3,TRBJ1-1,TRBD1,TGTGCCATCAGGGCAACAGGGGCGAACACTGAAGCTTTCTTT,CAIRATGANTEAFF
.,TRBV6-2/TRBV6-3,TRBJ2-7,TRBD2,TGTGCCAGCGGAAACGGGGGACTACTCTACGAGCAGTACTTC,CASGNGGLLYEQYF
.,TRBV6-1,TRBJ2-3,.,TGTGCCAGCAGCCCCGGGGCCATCGGAACAGATACGCAGTATTTT,CASSPGAIGTDTQYF
.,TRBV12-3/TRBV12-4,TRBJ1-5,.,TGTGCCAGCAGTCCAAATTTCAATCAGCCCCAGCATTTT,CASSPNFNQPQHF
many,TRBV29-1,TRBJ1-4,TRBD1,TGCAGCGTTGAAGATTGGGAGGGGGCAGAAGAAAAACTGTTTTTT,CSVEDWEGAEEKLFF
many,TRBV12-3/TRBV12-4,TRBJ1-1,TRBD1,TGTGCCAGCAGTTTATGGACAGGGGTCGAAGCTTTCTTT,CASSLWTGVEAFF
.,TRBV27,TRBJ2-1,.,TGTGCCCGCAGGCGGGTGGGGGGAAGTCCCTACAATGAGCAGTTCTTC,CARRRVGGSPYNEQFF
.,TRBV7-3,TRBJ2-5,.,TGTGCCAGCAGCCCCGACAGTAACCAAGAGACCCAGTACTTC,CASSPDSNQETQYF
many,TRBV5-4,TRBJ2-1,.,TGTGCCAGCAGCTTGGCCCACACTGGGCACAATGAGCAGTTCTTC,CASSLAHTGHNEQFF
.,TRBV19,TRBJ2-7,.,TGTGCCAGTAGTATAGGACAGCCTTTGGGCTCCTACGAGCAGTACTTC,CASSIGQPLGSYEQYF
.,TRBV7-3,TRBJ2-1,TRBD2,TGTGCCAGCAGCCCATACACTAGCGGGGGGGCCGATGAGCAGTTCTTC,CASSPYTSGGADEQFF
many,TRBV20-1,TRBJ1-6,TRBD1,TGCAGTGCTAGCCCCCGGGACAGAAGCAATTCACCCCTCCACTTT,CSASPRDRSNSPLHF
.,TRBV12-3/TRBV12-4,TRBJ1-2,TRBD1,TGTGCCAGCAGGCCCAGGGGGCGCGGCTATGGCTACACCTTC,CASRPRGRGYGYTF
few,TRBV12-3/TRBV12-4,TRBJ2-3,.,TGTGCCAGCACCTCGGGCGGCGGGGTGACAGATACGCAGTATTTT,CASTSGGGVTDTQYF
many,TRBV20-1,TRBJ1-1,TRBD1,TGCAGTGCTAGCTGGACAGGCGCGAACACTGAAGCTTTCTTT,CSASWTGANTEAFF
many,TRBV5-1,TRBJ2-3,.,TGCGCCAGCAGCTTGGGAGGGGCAGGGGGCACAGATACGCAGTATTTT,CASSLGGAGGTDTQYF
.,TRBV5-5,TRBJ2-3,TRBD1,TGTGCCAGCAGCCTCGCGGGACAGGGGATCGATACGCAGTATTTT,CASSLAGQGIDTQYF
.,TRBV7-2,TRBJ1-6,.,TGTGCCAGCAGCTTGGGAGGGGTCGATTCACCCCTCCACTTT,CASSLGGVDSPLHF
many,TRBV20-1,TRBJ1-6,.,TGCAGTGCTAGCTCAGAACAGGAGAAGGCACCCCTCCACTTT,CSASSEQEKAPLHF
.,TRBV27,TRBJ2-5,TRBD1,TGTGCCAGCAGTAGGACAGGGGGTGGGCAAGAGACCCAGTACTTC,CASSRTGGGQETQYF
few,TRBV15,TRBJ1-4,.,TGTGCCACCAGCAGAGCCGGTCGGGACGGTCGTGAAAAACTGTTTTTT,CATSRAGRDGREKLFF
few,TRBV6-1,TRBJ2-7,.,TGTGCCAGCAGTCATACCTCTTCCTCCTACAAGGGGCAGTACTTC,CASSHTSSSYKGQYF